The entry below describes one T cell receptor beta chain. This entry comes from a study of blood T cell repertoires in COVID-19. Produced via immunoSEQ multiplex PCR; TCRdb's table is partial and in-frame only. The sample shows approximately 51,000 clones, 70% to 85% of them seen only once. V shed 6 bases and J shed 9 bases, with 12 bases lying between them. CDR1 and CDR2 from the germline V gene are MDHEN and SYDVKM. This CDR3 has 12 residues. Sequencing was carried out using peripheral blood. This sequence originates from a human donor in a cohort sampled during active COVID-19. This chain joins TRBV28 and TRBJ2-1; D gene unclear. CDR3 nucleotide sequence: TGTGCCAGCAGATCTCGGAGCCGTGAGCAGTTCTTC. Protein product: CASRSRSREQFF.